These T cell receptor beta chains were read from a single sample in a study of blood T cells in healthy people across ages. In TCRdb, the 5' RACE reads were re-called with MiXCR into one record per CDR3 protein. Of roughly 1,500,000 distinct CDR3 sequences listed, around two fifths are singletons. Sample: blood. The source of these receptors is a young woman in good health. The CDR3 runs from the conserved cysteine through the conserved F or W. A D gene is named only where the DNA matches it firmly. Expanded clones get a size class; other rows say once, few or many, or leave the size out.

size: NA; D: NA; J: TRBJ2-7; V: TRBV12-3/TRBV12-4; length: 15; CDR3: CASSSAGRIYNEQYF; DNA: TGTGCCAGCAGTTCGGCGGGTAGGATTTACAATGAGCAGTACTTC
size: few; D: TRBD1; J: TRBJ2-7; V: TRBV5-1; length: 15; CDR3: CASSSGTGAFYEQYF; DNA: TGCGCCAGCAGCTCTGGGACAGGAGCGTTCTACGAGCAGTACTTC
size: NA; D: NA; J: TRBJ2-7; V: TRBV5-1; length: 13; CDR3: CASSLRRHDEQYF; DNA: TGCGCCAGCAGCTTAAGGAGGCACGACGAGCAGTACTTC
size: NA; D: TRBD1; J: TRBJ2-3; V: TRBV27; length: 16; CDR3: CASRGQLGSSTDTQYF; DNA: TGTGCCAGCAGGGGACAGCTAGGATCTAGCACAGATACGCAGTATTTT
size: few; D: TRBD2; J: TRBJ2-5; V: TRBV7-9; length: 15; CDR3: CASSLGGTIQETQYF; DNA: TGTGCCAGCAGCTTAGGCGGGACTATCCAAGAGACCCAGTACTTC
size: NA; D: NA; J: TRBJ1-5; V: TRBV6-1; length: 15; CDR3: CASRRLGTPDQPQHF; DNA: TGTGCCAGCAGAAGACTCGGGACCCCGGATCAGCCCCAGCATTTT
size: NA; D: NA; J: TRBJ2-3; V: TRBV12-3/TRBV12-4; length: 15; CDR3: CASSLLGPEADTQYF; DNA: TGTGCCAGCAGTTTATTGGGCCCCGAGGCAGATACGCAGTATTTT
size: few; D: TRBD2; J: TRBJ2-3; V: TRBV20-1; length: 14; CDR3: CSASYTSGTDTQYF; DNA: TGCAGTGCTAGTTATACTAGCGGGACAGATACGCAGTATTTT
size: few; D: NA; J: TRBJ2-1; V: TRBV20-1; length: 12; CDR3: CSARFRGVEQFF; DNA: TGCAGTGCTAGGTTTAGGGGGGTTGAGCAGTTCTTC
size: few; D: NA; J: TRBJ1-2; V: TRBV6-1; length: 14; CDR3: CASSEGNALNGYTF; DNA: TGTGCCAGCAGTGAAGGGAACGCCCTTAACGGCTACACCTTC
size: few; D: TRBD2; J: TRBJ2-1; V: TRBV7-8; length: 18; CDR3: CASSRPLGAGGPNNEQFF; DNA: TGTGCCAGCAGCCGACCCCTGGGGGCGGGAGGGCCGAACAATGAGCAGTTCTTC
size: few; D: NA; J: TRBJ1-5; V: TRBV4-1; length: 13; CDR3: CASSRNRDQPQHF; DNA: TGCGCCAGCAGCCGCAACAGGGACCAGCCCCAGCATTTT
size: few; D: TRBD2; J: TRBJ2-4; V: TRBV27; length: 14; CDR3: CASSIPGLAEEQYF; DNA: TGTGCCAGCAGTATTCCGGGACTAGCGGAAGAGCAGTACTTC
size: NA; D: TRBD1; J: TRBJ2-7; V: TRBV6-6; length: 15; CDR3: CASSYSQGASYEQYF; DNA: TGTGCCAGCAGTTACTCACAGGGGGCTTCCTACGAGCAGTACTTC
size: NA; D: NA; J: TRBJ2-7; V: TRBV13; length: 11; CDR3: CASILISEQYF; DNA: TGTGCCAGCATCTTAATTAGCGAGCAGTACTTC
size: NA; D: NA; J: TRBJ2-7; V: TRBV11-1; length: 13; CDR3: CASSPSGQFEQYF; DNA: TGTGCCAGCAGCCCAAGTGGACAATTCGAGCAGTACTTC
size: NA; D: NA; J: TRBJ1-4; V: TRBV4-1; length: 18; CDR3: CASSQVKGGGITNEKLFF; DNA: TGCGCCAGCAGCCAAGTGAAAGGAGGTGGAATAACTAATGAAAAACTGTTTTTT
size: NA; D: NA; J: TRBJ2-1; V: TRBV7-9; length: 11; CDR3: CASFRINEQFF; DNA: TGTGCCTCGTTCCGTATTAATGAGCAGTTCTTC
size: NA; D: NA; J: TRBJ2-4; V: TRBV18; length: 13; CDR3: CASTSLPKNIQYF; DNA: TGTGCCAGCACCTCCCTGCCCAAAAACATTCAGTACTTC
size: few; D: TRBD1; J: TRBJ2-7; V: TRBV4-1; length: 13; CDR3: CASSQGTGDEQYF; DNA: TGCGCCAGCAGCCAAGGGACAGGGGACGAGCAGTACTTC
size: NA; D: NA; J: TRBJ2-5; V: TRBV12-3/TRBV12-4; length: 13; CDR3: CASSLWPQETQYF; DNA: TGTGCCAGCAGTTTATGGCCCCAAGAGACCCAGTACTTC
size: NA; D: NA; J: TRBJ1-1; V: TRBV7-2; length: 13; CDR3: CASSSRKGYEAFF; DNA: TGTGCCAGCAGCTCCCGCAAAGGGTATGAAGCTTTCTTT
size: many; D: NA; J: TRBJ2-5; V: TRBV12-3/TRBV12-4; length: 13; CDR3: CASSFRVLETQYF; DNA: TGTGCCAGCAGTTTCAGGGTGTTGGAGACCCAGTACTTC
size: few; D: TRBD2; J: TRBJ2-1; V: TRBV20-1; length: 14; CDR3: CSARLGGRGDEQFF; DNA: TGCAGTGCTCGGCTCGGCGGGAGGGGGGATGAGCAGTTCTTC
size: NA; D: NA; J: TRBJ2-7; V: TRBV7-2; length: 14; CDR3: CASSLLGGIVEQYF; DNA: TGTGCCAGCAGCTTACTGGGCGGGATCGTCGAGCAGTACTTC
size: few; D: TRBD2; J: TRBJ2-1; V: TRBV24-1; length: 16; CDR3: CATSEATSGGAIEQFF; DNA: TGTGCCACCAGTGAAGCGACTAGCGGGGGGGCGATAGAGCAGTTCTTC
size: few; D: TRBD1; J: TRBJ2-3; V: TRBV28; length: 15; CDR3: CASSSPGDRGDTQYF; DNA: TGTGCCAGCAGTTCGCCCGGGGACAGGGGGGATACGCAGTATTTT
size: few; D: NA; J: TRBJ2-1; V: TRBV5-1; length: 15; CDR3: CASTPGVSSYNEQFF; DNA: TGCGCCAGCACCCCTGGCGTGAGCTCCTACAATGAGCAGTTCTTC
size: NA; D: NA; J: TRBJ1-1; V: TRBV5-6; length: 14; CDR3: CASSFDTPNTEAFF; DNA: TGTGCCAGCAGCTTCGACACCCCGAACACTGAAGCTTTCTTT
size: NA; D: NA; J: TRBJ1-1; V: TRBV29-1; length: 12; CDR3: CSAQASVTEAFF; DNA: TGCAGCGCCCAAGCGTCGGTCACTGAAGCTTTCTTT
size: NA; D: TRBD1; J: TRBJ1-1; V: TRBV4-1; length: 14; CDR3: CASSQATGRTEAFF; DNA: TGCGCCAGCAGCCAAGCGACAGGGCGAACTGAAGCTTTCTTT
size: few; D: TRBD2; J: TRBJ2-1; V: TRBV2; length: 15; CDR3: CASSELASGRSEQFF; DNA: TGTGCCAGCAGTGAACTGGCTAGCGGGAGGTCTGAGCAGTTCTTC
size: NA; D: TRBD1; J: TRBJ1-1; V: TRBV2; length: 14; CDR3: CARVAGQTNTEAFF; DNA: TGTGCCAGGGTTGCGGGACAGACGAACACTGAAGCTTTCTTT
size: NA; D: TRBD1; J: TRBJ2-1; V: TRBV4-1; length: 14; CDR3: CASRGTGNYNEQFF; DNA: TGCGCCAGCCGCGGGACAGGGAACTACAATGAGCAGTTCTTC
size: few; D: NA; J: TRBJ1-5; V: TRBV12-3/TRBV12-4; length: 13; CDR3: CASSQRKNQPQHF; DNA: TGTGCCAGCAGTCAAAGAAAAAATCAGCCCCAGCATTTT
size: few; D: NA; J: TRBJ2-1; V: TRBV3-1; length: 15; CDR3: CASSPERGRANEQFF; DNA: TGTGCCAGCAGCCCCGAAAGGGGGAGGGCCAATGAGCAGTTCTTC
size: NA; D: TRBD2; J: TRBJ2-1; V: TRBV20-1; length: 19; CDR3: CSARAGTSGGALPYNEQFF; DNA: TGCAGTGCTAGAGCAGGGACTAGCGGGGGGGCCTTACCCTACAATGAGCAGTTCTTC
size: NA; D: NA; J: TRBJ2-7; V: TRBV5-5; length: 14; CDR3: CASSLIMTSYEQYF; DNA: TGTGCCAGCAGCTTGATAATGACCTCCTACGAGCAGTACTTC
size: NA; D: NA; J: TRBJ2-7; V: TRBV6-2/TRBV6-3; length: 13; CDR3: CAGSYTEGNEQYF; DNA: TGTGCCGGCAGTTACACCGAGGGTAACGAGCAGTACTTC
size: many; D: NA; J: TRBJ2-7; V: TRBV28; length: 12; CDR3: CASLGGTYEQYF; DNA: TGTGCCAGCCTGGGGGGAACCTACGAGCAGTACTTC
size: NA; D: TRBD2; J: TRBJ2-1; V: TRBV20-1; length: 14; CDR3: CSARTSGSGNEQFF; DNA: TGCAGTGCTAGGACTAGCGGGAGTGGGAATGAGCAGTTCTTC
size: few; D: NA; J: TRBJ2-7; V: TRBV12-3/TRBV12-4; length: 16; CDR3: CASTLGLAGGSYEQYF; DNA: TGTGCCAGCACCCTGGGTCTGGCAGGGGGGTCCTACGAGCAGTACTTC
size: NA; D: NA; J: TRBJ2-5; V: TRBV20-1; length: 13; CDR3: CSGHLGLGTTQYF; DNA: TGCAGTGGCCATCTGGGGCTTGGTACGACCCAGTACTTC
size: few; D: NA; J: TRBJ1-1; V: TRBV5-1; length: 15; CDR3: CASSLVRAENTEAFF; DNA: TGCGCCAGCAGCTTGGTGCGGGCCGAGAACACTGAAGCTTTCTTT
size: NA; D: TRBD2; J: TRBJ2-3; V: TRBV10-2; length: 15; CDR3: CASRQRGLYTDTQYF; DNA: TGCGCCAGCAGGCAGCGGGGGTTATACACAGATACGCAGTATTTT
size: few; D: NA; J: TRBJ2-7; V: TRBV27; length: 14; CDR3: CASSLSPGGGEQYF; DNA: TGTGCCAGCAGTTTAAGTCCGGGTGGCGGCGAGCAGTACTTC
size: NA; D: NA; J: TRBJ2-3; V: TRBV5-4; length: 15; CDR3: CASSFLPSWRDTQYF; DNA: TGTGCCAGCAGCTTTTTACCATCGTGGAGAGATACGCAGTATTTT
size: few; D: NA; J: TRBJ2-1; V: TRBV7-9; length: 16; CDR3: CASSLAGSGTYNEQFF; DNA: TGTGCCAGCAGCTTAGCCGGTAGCGGCACCTACAATGAGCAGTTCTTC
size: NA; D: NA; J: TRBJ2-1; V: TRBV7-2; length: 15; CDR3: CATSSQGTLYNEQFF; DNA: TGTGCCACCAGCTCACAGGGTACCCTCTACAATGAGCAGTTCTTC
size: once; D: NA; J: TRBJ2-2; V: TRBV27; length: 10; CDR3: CASSSRLLFF; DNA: TGTGCCAGCAGTTCCCGTTTACTGTTTTTT
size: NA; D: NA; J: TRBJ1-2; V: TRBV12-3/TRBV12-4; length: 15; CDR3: CASSSPGGGNYGYTF; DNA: TGTGCCAGCAGTTCCCCCGGAGGAGGAAACTATGGCTACACCTTC
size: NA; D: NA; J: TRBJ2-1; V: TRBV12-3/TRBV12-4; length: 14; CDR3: CASSLNYGGHEQFF; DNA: TGTGCCAGCAGTTTGAACTACGGGGGGCATGAGCAGTTCTTC
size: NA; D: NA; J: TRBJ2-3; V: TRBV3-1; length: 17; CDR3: CASSRTGGGGTTDTQYF; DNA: TGTGCCAGCAGCCGCACTGGGGGCGGGGGAACCACAGATACGCAGTATTTT
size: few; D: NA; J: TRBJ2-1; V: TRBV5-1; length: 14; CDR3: CASSLYAEGDEQFF; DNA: TGCGCCAGCAGCTTGTATGCGGAGGGCGATGAGCAGTTCTTC
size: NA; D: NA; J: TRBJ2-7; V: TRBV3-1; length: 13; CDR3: CASSYRGNDEQYF; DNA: TGTGCCAGCAGTTACCGGGGGAACGACGAGCAGTACTTC
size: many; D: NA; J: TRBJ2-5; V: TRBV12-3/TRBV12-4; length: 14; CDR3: CASSRRDGQETQYF; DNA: TGTGCCAGCAGCCGTAGGGACGGGCAAGAGACCCAGTACTTC
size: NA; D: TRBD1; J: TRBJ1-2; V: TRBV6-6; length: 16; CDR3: CASSYPTDRVHYGYTF; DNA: TGTGCCAGCAGTTACCCCACGGACAGGGTCCATTATGGCTACACCTTC